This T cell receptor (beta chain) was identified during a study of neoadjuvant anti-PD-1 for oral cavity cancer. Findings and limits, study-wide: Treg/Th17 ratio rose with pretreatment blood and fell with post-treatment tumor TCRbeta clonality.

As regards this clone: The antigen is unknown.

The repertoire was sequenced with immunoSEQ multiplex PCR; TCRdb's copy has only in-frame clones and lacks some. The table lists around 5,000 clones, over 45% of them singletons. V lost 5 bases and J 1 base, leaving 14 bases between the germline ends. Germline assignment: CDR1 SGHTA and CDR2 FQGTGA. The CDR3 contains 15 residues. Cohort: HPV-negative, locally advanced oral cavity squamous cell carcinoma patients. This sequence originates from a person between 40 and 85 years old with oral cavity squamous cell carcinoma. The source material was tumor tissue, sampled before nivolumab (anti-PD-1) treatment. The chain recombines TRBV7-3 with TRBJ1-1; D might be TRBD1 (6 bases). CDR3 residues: CASSRGGGSNTEAFF. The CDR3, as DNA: TGTGCCAGCAGCCGGGGTGGGGGCTCGAACACTGAAGCTTTCTTT. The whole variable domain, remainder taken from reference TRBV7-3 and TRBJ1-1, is GAGVSQTPSNKVTEKGKYVELRCDPISGHTALYWYRQSLGQGPEFLIYFQGTGAADDSGLPNDRFFAVRPEGSVSTLKIQRTERGDSAVYLCASSRGGGSNTEAFFGQGTRLTVV.